Below are 13 T cell receptor beta chains sequenced from a single sample in a study of shared clonotypes between healthy human individuals. The data were produced by immunoSEQ multiplex PCR, yet TCRdb's version contains in-frame clones alone and is incomplete. Here the sample spans roughly 1,500,000 clones, around 98.5% being singletons. The specimen was naive CD4+ T cells sorted from blood. The subset denotes: CD45RA+ positively selected. The receptors were gathered from a man aged 25 to 40 in good health.

This chain uses TRBV6-5 with TRBJ2-3; the D gene could be TRBD1 or TRBD2 (5 bases each). This CDR3 has 15 amino acids. From germline, CDR1 is MNHEY and CDR2 SVGAGI. V lost 5 bases to trimming and J lost 3 bases, with 15 bases between them. The CDR3 spells CASSNRDQRTDTQYF. CDR3 nucleotide sequence: TGTGCCAGCAGTAACCGGGACCAGAGAACAGATACGCAGTATTTT.

The chain joins TRBV11-2 to TRBJ1-4; no definite D call. V was trimmed by 5 bases and J by 7 bases, leaving 17 bases between them. The V gene's germline CDR1 is SGHAT and CDR2 FQNNGV. The CDR3 sequence is 15 residues long. The CDR3 coding sequence is TGTGCCAGCAGCCACCCAGGAACCGGCATTGAAAAACTGTTTTTT. This sequence encodes CASSHPGTGIEKLFF.

The chain joins TRBV7-9 to TRBJ1-4; 9 nucleotides line up with TRBD1. CDR1 and CDR2 from the germline V gene are SEHNR and FQNEAQ (reference sequence). The CDR3 loop spans 18 amino acids. The trim removed 6 bases at V and 0 bases at J, leaving 11 bases unmatched. CDR3 DNA sequence: TGTGCCAGCAGAAGAATCCGGGACAGGGTGACAACTAATGAAAAACTGTTTTTT. It is translated as CASRRIRDRVTTNEKLFF.

The genes are TRBV5-1 and TRBJ2-3; TRBD2 matches at 7 bases. The germline CDR1 and CDR2 sequences are SGHRS and YFSETQ. CDR3 size: 15 residues. V was clipped by 2 bases and J by 6 bases; unmatched bases: 9. CDR3 in amino acids: CASSLLASGEDTQYF. The CDR3 nucleotides read TGCGCCAGCAGCTTACTAGCGTCCGGGGAGGATACGCAGTATTTT.

V gene TRBV6-5 combines with J gene TRBJ2-7; 10 bases fit TRBD1. This CDR3 contains 15 residues. V shed 6 bases, J shed 1 base, and the junction held 6 bases outside the gene matches. The germline V gene encodes CDR1 MNHEY and CDR2 SVGAGI. The CDR3 coding sequence is TGTGCCAGCAGCAAGGGACAGGGGACGTCCTACGAGCAGTACTTC. This translates into CASSKGQGTSYEQYF.

The chain employs TRBV9 and TRBJ2-7, with D possibly TRBD1 on 6 matching bases. The germline V gene has CDR1 SGDLS and CDR2 YYNGEE. The CDR3 covers 14 residues. V lost 2 bases and J 2 bases, leaving 11 bases between the germline ends. CDR3 sequence (DNA): TGTGCCAGCAGCGTTGGGACATACGCCTACGAGCAGTACTTC. Encoded protein: CASSVGTYAYEQYF.

With respect to this clone: Additional DNA sequences in this sample encode the identical CDR3. The genes are TRBV19 and TRBJ1-5; D gene uncertain. CDR1 and CDR2 (germline): LNHDA, SQIVND (reference sequence). This CDR3 has 15 residues. V was cut by 1 base and J by 2 bases, with 9 bases left in between. The CDR3, as DNA: TGTGCCAGTAGTATAGTCGCTGGTGGCAATCAGCCCCAGCATTTT. As protein: CASSIVAGGNQPQHF.

The chain joins TRBV6-5 to TRBJ1-2; 10 bases map to TRBD1. This CDR3 has 14 residues. The germline CDR1 and CDR2 sequences are MNHEY and SVGAGI. J lost 8 bases, V lost 2 bases, and 5 bases had no gene match. DNA of the CDR3: TGTGCCAGCAGTTACCATGGGACAGGGGACGGCTACACCTTC. It encodes CASSYHGTGDGYTF.

The genes are TRBV28 and TRBJ2-6; 7 bases are shared with TRBD2. Trimming at V came to 7 bases and at J to 0 bases, leaving 6 bases not matched to a gene. The CDR3 length is 16 residues. Germline lookup yields CDR1 MDHEN and CDR2 SYDVKM. CDR3 nucleotides: TGTGCCAGCAAAGTGAGCGGGATCTCTGGGGCCAACGTCCTGACTTTC. Translated, it gives CASKVSGISGANVLTF.

This clone has just one count. This chain links TRBV5-4 with TRBJ2-1; D remains unclear. The CDR3 extends over 15 amino acids. Germline V gene sequence: CDR1 SGHNT, CDR2 YYREEE (reference sequence). V lost 6 bases to trimming and J lost 3 bases, with 16 bases between them. The CDR3 sequence is CASTDRVRSYNEQFF. The CDR3 DNA sequence: TGTGCCAGCACCGACCGGGTCCGCAGCTACAATGAGCAGTTCTTC.

In this sample, this clone turned up once. This sequence joins TRBV5-1 and TRBJ2-7; 9 nucleotides align to TRBD2. This CDR3 comprises 15 residues. V lost 6 bases to trimming and J lost 2 bases; unmatched junction nucleotides: 9. Germline values: CDR1 SGHRS, CDR2 YFSETQ. The DNA for the CDR3 is TGCGCCAGCACGAGTTCTAGCGGGAAGACCTACGAGCAGTACTTC. Encoded protein: CASTSSSGKTYEQYF.

This clone has only one observation. V gene TRBV18 combines with J gene TRBJ2-5, with D uncertain. The CDR3 runs to 16 residues. Trimming stripped 1 base from V and 5 bases from J, with 17 bases between. Germline-derived CDR1 and CDR2 are KGHSH and LQKENI. The CDR3 bases are TGTGCCAGCTCACCACGGTCTCCATCCAATGGGGAGACCCAGTACTTC. Encoded protein: CASSPRSPSNGETQYF.

This chain joins TRBV5-5 and TRBJ2-3; 8 nucleotides match TRBD2. Germline loops: CDR1 SGHKS, CDR2 YYEKEE (reference sequence). The trim removed 2 bases at V and 3 bases at J, leaving 5 bases unmatched. This CDR3 region has 15 residues. This chain's CDR3 is CASSFNTGGTDTQYF. Here the CDR3 DNA reads TGTGCCAGCAGCTTTAACACGGGAGGGACAGATACGCAGTATTTT.